This T cell receptor (beta chain) was recovered during a study of T cells in Graves' hyperthyroidism and ophthalmopathy. Study results and caveats: Before onset, by a median of approximately 5.9 months, the model predicted ophthalmopathy. Most clonotypes that expanded in the thyroid above 0.001 also showed up in blood. A 13 V-J signature model discriminated ophthalmopathy versus stable hyperthyroidism.

Amplification targeted TCR beta CDR3 regions from RNA transcripts. HTBI primers were the set used in a first-round RT-PCR of the TCR CDR3. TCRdb analysed the multiplex PCR reads with MiXCR anew, one entry per CDR3 protein. The table has over 350,000 distinct CDR3 sequences, over 12% seen once. The CDR3 contains 15 residues. CDR1 and CDR2 (germline): ENHRY, SYGVKD. Ophthalmopathy patients all had a Clinical Activity Score of at least 3, a NOSPECS grade of at least 4 and disease under 3 months old. This clonotype was detected a few times. Its target is not known. Compared with germline, one end of the junction differs, possibly owing to a read error.

The TCR was taken from a man between 50 and 59 years old with Graves' ophthalmopathy. The sequencing sample was made of blood. This chain uses TRBV10-3 with TRBJ1-5; the D gene is possibly TRBD1 (6 bases). CDR3: CAVSGGEGSNQPQHF. The CDR3 DNA reads as TGTGCCGTCAGTGGGGGCGAGGGTAGCAATCAGCCCCAGCATTTT.